This entry is about one T cell receptor beta chain. Per the original data handling: Scientists estimated how many nucleated cells there were by amplifying reference gene primers. Generated by immunoSEQ multiplex PCR, the TCRdb table keeps only in-frame clones and is missing some. For V, J and clone size, that table is used; D and trimming come from the DNA. The sample lists a few hundred thousand clones; 80% to 90% were seen once. The data belong to a study of blood T cell repertoires in COVID-19. Study context: Sample material is recorded as cDNA or gDNA derived from T cells, B-cell-depleted T cells, or PBMCs.

Everyone who took part was roughly 18 to 95 years old, and they came from about 25 US areas. Cohorts were based on clinical histories the participants reported. Per the germline V gene, CDR1 is MNHNS and CDR2 is SASEGT. CDR3 size: 18 residues. Between the trimmed V and J ends, which lost 3 bases and 0 bases, there was a span of 18 bases. What was sequenced was PBMCs or T cells enriched from blood (not recorded which). This chain links TRBV6-1 with TRBJ1-3; D not certain. This TCR was recovered from a woman between 40 and 55 years old with acute COVID-19. The DNA for the CDR3 is TGTGCCAGCAGTGACCCTTACCAGTCTTCCATCTCTGGAAACACCATATATTTT. As protein: CASSDPYQSSISGNTIYF.